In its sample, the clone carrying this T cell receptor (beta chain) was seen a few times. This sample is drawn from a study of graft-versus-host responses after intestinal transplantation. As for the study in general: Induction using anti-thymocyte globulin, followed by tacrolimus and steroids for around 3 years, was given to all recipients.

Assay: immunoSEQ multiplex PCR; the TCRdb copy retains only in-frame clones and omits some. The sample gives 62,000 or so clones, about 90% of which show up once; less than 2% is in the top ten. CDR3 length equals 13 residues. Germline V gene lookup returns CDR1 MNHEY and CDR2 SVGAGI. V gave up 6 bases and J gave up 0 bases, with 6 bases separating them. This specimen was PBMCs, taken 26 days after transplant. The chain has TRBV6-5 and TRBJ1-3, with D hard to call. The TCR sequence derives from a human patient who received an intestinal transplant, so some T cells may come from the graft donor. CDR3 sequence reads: CASSSVSGNTIYF. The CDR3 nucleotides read TGTGCCAGCAGCTCCGTCTCTGGAAACACCATATATTTT.